Each of the 7 T cell receptor beta chains below was sequenced from the same sample in a study of cytomegalovirus exposure and HLA in healthy donors. The PCR was carried out with 60 Vbeta primers and 13 Jbeta primers. Here immunoSEQ multiplex PCR was the method, and the copy in TCRdb shows in-frame clones only, minus some. Seen here are 90,000 to 110,000 clones, around 86% observed once, and the top ten hold roughly 2%. The specimen was PBMCs. The receptors originated from a woman aged 25 to 45 in good health and CMV-seronegative.

This clone was counted a single time. The chain employs TRBV7-8 and TRBJ1-5; D is unclear. V gave up 2 bases and J gave up 2 bases, with 13 bases separating them. The CDR3 has 16 residues. Per germline, CDR1 SGHVS and CDR2 FQNEAQ. This chain's CDR3 is CASSLIAGGGNQPQHF. The CDR3 region has the DNA TGTGCCAGCAGCTTAATTGCCGGCGGGGGCAATCAGCCCCAGCATTTT.

The chain recombines TRBV11-2 with TRBJ2-5, with D perhaps TRBD2 (5 bases). This CDR3 region has 16 residues. CDR1 SGHAT and CDR2 FQNNGV come from the germline V gene. V lost 2 bases, J lost 3 bases, and 16 bases lay in between. DNA for the CDR3: TGTGCCAGCAGCTTAAGCGGCTCCCTTCGGGAAGAGACCCAGTACTTC. Its translation is CASSLSGSLREETQYF.

In the case of this clone: A read error may account for a junction end that differs from germline. The rearrangement uses TRBV5-1 and TRBJ2-1, with D maybe TRBD2 (6 bases). The CDR3 has 14 amino acids. CDR1 and CDR2 from the germline V gene are SGHRS and YFSETQ. In nucleotides, the CDR3 is TGCGCCAGCAGCTTCAACGGGAGTCCCCATGAGCGGTTCTTC. It codes for CASSFNGSPHERFF.

The chain couples TRBV11-3 to TRBJ2-7; D gene uncertain. Trimming pared 0 bases from V and 4 bases from J, leaving 4 bases between. The germline CDR1 and CDR2 sequences are SGHNT and YENEEA. The CDR3 length is 12 residues. CDR3 in amino acids: CASSLDGYEQYF. In nucleotides, the CDR3 is TGTGCCAGCAGCTTAGACGGGTACGAGCAGTACTTC.

The chain has TRBV7-8 and TRBJ2-3; 13 bases align to TRBD2. Per germline, CDR1 SGHVS and CDR2 FQNEAQ. Trimming at V came to 5 bases and at J to 1 base, leaving 21 bases not matched to a gene. The CDR3 has 22 residues. As DNA, the CDR3 is TGTGCCAGCAGCCGTCATTCATTTAGACTAGCGGGAGGAGAAGGGGGCACAGATACGCAGTATTTT. Its translation: CASSRHSFRLAGGEGGTDTQYF.

V usage is TRBV10-2 and J usage is TRBJ2-7; 8 bases are a match to TRBD2. The CDR3 sequence is 14 residues long. With 11 bases clipped from V and 2 bases from J, the junction kept 11 bases outside the gene matches. Germline V gene sequence: CDR1 WSHSY, CDR2 SAAADI. The CDR3 DNA reads TGCGCCGCCGGGGGGGTCGGGCTAACCTACGAGCAGTACTTC. Protein sequence: CAAGGVGLTYEQYF.

The chain couples TRBV27 to TRBJ2-3; tentatively, D is TRBD1 (6 bases). Germline CDR1 MNHEY, CDR2 SMNVEV (reference sequence). V shed 6 bases and J shed 2 bases, with 21 bases lying between them. The CDR3 is 17 amino acids. CDR3 bases: TGTGCCAGCAGCTCACCCCCTGACAGGCGTTACACAGATACGCAGTATTTT. Encoded protein: CASSSPPDRRYTDTQYF.